The following is a T cell receptor (beta chain) sequence with its context. This record belongs to a study of blood T cell repertoires in COVID-19. Overall study: T cells, B-cell-depleted T cells, or PBMCs provided the cDNA or gDNA that served as material.

V shed 5 bases and J shed 5 bases, with 9 bases lying between them. This CDR3 is built from 12 residues. The germline gives CDR1 SEHNR, CDR2 FQNEAQ (reference sequence). Profiling relied on immunoSEQ multiplex PCR, and the TCRdb table lists in-frame clones only, not all of them. The sample lists about 86,000 clones, almost 85% seen once, with 1.2% in the top ten. This clonotype was obtained from a woman aged 80 or over with acute or convalescent COVID-19. The J gene is TRBJ2-5, the V gene TRBV7-9; unclear D gene. The sequenced material came from peripheral blood. The CDR3 spells CASSRISETQYF. The CDR3 DNA follows: TGTGCCAGCAGCCGTATTAGCGAGACCCAGTACTTC.